This entry features one T cell receptor beta chain sequence. Its antigen is unknown. CDR1 and CDR2 from the germline V gene are SQVTM and ANQGSEA. The length of the CDR3 is 14 residues. V gave up 3 bases and J gave up 2 bases, with 13 bases separating them. This sample was taken from a study of a mutant IDH1 vaccine in newly diagnosed glioma. The overall study: The start of vaccination came 4-6 weeks after radiotherapy alone, or with temozolomide cycles. Earlier care involved radiotherapy, temozolomide, or both, and the majority received both.

General study points: Induction of immune responses by the vaccine occurred in about 95% of patients.

The assay was immunoSEQ multiplex PCR, and TCRdb's table has in-frame clones only and misses some. Here the sample spans about 68,000 clones, roughly 80% being singletons. Specified time point: week 35, safety follow-up. Alongside topical imiquimod, each dose of vaccine comprised 300 ug of mutant IDH1 20-mer peptide. The source of this sequence is a young man with glioma. Sequencing used PBMCs, obtained from a glioma patient whose treatment included an IDH1 peptide vaccine. The J gene is TRBJ1-2, the V gene TRBV29-1; TRBD1 might be the D (5 bases). The CDR3 is CSVEGGVFNYGYTF. For the CDR3, the DNA is TGCAGCGTTGAGGGGGGGGTTTTCAACTATGGCTACACCTTC.